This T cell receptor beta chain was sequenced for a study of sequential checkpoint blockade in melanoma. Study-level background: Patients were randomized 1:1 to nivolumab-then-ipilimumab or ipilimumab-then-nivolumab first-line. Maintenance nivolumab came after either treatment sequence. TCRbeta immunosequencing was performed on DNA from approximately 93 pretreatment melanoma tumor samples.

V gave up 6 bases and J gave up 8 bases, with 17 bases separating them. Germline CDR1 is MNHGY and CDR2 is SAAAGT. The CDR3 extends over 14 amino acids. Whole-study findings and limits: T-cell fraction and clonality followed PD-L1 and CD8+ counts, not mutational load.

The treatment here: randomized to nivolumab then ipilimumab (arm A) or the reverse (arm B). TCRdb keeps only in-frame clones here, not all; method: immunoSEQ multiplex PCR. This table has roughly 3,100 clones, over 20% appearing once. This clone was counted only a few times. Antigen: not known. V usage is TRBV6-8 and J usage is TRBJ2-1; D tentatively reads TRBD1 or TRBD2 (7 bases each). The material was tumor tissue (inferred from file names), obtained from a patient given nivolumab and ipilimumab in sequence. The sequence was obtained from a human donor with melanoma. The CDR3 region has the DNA TGTGCCAGCAGCCCCAGGGGGGGGCAGGATGAGCAGTTCTTC. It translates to CASSPRGGQDEQFF.